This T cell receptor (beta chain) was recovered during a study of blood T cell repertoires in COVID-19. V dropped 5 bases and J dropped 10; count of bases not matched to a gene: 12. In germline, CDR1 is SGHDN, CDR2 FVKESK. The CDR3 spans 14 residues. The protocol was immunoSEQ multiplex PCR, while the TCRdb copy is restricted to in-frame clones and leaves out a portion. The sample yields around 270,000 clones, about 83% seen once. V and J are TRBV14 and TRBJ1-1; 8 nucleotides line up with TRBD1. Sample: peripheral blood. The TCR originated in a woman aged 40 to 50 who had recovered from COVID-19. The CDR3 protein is CASSSRTGLGGAFF. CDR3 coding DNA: TGTGCCAGCAGCTCCCGGACAGGGCTCGGCGGAGCTTTCTTT.